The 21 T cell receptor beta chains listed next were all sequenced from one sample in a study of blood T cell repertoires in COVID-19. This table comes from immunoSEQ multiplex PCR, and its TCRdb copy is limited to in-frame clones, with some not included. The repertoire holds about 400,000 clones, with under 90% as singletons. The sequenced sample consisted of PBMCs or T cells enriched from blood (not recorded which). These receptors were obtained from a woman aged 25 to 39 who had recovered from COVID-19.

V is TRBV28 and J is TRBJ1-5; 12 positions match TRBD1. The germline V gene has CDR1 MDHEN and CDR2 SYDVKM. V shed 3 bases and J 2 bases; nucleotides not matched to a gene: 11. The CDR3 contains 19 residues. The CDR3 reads CASSLAGTGGRGGNQPQHF. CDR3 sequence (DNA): TGTGCCAGCAGTTTGGCGGGGACAGGGGGCCGTGGGGGCAATCAGCCCCAGCATTTT.

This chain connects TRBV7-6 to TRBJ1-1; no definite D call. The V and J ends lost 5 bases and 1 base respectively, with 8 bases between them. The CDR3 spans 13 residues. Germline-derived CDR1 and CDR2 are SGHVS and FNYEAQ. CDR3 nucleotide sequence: TGTGCCAGCAGCCTAAACAGGAACACTGAAGCTTTCTTT. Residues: CASSLNRNTEAFF.

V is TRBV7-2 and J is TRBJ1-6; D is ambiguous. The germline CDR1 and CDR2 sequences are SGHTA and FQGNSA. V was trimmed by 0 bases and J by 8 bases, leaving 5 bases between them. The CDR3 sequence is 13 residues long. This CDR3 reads CASSLAQDSPLHF. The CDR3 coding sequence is TGTGCCAGCAGCTTAGCCCAGGATTCACCCCTCCACTTT.

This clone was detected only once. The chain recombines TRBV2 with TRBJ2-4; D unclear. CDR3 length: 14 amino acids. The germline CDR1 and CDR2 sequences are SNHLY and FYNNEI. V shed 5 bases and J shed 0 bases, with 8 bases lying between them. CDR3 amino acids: CASSLHRAKNIQYF. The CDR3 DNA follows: TGTGCCAGCAGTCTTCATAGAGCCAAAAACATTCAGTACTTC.

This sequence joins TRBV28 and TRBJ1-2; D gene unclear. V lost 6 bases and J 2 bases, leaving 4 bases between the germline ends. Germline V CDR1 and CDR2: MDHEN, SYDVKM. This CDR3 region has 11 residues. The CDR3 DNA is TGTGCCAGCAGCCCGAACTATGGCTACACCTTC. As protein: CASSPNYGYTF.

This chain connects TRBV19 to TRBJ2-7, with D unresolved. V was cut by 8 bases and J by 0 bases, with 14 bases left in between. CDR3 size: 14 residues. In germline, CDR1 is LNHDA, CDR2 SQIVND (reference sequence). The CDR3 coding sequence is TGTGCCAGTCGCCCCCGACATTTCTCCTACGAGCAGTACTTC. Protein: CASRPRHFSYEQYF.

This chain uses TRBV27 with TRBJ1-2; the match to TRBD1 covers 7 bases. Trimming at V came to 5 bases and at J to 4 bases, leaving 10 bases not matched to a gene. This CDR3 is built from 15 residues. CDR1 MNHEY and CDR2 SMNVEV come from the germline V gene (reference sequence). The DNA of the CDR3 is TGTGCCAGCAGTCCCGGGACAGAAGCTCCCTATGGCTACACCTTC. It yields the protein CASSPGTEAPYGYTF.

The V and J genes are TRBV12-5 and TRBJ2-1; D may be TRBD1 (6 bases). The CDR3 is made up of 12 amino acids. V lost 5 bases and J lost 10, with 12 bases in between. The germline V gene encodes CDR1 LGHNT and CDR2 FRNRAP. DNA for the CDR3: TGTGCTAGTGGTGGAGGACAGTACGAGCAGTTCTTC. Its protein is CASGGGQYEQFF.

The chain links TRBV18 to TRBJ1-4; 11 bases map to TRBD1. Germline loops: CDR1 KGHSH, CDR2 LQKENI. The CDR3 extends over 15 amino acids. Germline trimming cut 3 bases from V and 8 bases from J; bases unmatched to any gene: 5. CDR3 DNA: TGTGCCAGCTCACCGACGGACAGGGGGCGCGAAAAACTGTTTTTT. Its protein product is CASSPTDRGREKLFF. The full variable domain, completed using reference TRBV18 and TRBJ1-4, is NAGVMQNPRHLVRRRGQEARLRCSPMKGHSHVYWYRQLPEEGLKFMVYLQKENIIDESGMPKERFSAEFPKEGPSILRIQQVVRGDSAAYFCASSPTDRGREKLFFGSGTQLSVL.

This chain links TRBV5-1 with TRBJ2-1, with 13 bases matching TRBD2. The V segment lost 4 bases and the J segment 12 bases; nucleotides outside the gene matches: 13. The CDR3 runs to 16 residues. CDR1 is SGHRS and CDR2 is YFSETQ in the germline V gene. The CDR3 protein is CASSLTSGRAISRQFF. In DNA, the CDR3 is TGCGCCAGCAGCCTAACTAGCGGGAGGGCTATCAGTAGGCAGTTCTTC.

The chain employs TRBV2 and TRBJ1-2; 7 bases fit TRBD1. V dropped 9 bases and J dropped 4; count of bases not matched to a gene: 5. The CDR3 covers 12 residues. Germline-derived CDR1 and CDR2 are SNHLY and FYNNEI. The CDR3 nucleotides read TGTGCCAGTTCGGACAGGACCTATGGCTACACCTTC. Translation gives CASSDRTYGYTF.

The CDR3 loop reads CASTSGVRGHRSGEQFF. The CDR3 nucleotides read TGTGCCAGTACCTCCGGCGTACGGGGTCATCGGAGCGGTGAGCAGTTCTTC. The V and J genes are TRBV19 and TRBJ2-1; perhaps TRBD2 as D (5 bases). Per the germline V gene, CDR1 is LNHDA and CDR2 is SQIVND (reference sequence). The CDR3 runs to 17 residues. V dropped 7 bases and J dropped 9 bases, with 28 bases sitting between them.

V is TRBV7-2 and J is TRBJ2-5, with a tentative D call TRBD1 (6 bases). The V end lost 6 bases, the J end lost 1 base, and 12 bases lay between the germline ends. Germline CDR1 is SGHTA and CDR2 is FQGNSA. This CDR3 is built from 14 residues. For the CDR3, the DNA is TGTGCCAGCAGAGTCAGGGGTCGCCAAGAGACCCAGTACTTC. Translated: CASRVRGRQETQYF.

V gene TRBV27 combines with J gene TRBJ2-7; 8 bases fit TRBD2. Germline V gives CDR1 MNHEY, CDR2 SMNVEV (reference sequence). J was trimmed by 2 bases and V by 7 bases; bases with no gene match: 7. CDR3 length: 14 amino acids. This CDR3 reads CASMGLGPPYEQYF. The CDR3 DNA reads TGTGCCAGCATGGGACTAGGCCCCCCCTACGAGCAGTACTTC.

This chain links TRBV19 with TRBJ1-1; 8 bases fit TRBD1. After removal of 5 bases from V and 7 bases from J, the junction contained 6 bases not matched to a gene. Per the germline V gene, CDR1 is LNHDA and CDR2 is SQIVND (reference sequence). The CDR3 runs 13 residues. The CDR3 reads CASSDRGEIEAFF. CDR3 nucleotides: TGTGCCAGTAGTGACAGGGGAGAGATTGAAGCTTTCTTT.

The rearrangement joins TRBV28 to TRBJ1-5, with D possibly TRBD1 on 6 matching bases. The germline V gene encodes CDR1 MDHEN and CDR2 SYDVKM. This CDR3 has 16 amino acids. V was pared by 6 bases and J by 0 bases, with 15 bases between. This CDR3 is CASRRRGVNSNQPQHF. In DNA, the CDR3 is TGTGCCAGCAGACGCAGGGGAGTAAATAGCAATCAGCCCCAGCATTTT.

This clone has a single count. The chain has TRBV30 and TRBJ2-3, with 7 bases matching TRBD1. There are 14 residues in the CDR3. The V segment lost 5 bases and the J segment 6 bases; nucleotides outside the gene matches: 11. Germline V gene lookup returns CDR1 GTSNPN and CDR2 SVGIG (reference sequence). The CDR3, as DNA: TGTGCCTGGCTGGACAGGAAGACCCGGGATACGCAGTATTTT. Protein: CAWLDRKTRDTQYF.

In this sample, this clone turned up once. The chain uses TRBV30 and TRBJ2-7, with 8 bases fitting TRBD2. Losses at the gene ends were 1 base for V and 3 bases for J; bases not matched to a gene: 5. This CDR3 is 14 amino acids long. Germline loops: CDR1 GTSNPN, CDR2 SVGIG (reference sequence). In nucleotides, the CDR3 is TGTGCCTGGAGTGCCACGGGGGGGATCTACGAGCAGTACTTC. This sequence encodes CAWSATGGIYEQYF.

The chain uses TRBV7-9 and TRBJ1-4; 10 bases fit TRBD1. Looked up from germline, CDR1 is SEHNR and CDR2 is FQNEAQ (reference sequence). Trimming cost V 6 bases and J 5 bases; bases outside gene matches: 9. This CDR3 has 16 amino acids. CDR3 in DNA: TGTGCCAGCAGTCAGGACAGGGGGACCCTAAATGAAAAACTGTTTTTT. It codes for CASSQDRGTLNEKLFF.

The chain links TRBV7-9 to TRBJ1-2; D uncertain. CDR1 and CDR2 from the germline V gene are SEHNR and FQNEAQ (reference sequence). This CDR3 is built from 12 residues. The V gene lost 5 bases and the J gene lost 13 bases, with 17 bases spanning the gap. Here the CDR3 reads CASSEGTGSLTF. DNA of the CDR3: TGTGCCAGCAGCGAAGGAACCGGGAGCCTCACCTTC.

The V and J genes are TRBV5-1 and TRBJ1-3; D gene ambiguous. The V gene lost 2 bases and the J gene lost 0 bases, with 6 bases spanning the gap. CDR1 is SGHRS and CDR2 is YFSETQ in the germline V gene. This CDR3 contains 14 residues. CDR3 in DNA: TGCGCCAGCAGCTTTGGGAGCTCTGGAAACACCATATATTTT. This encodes CASSFGSSGNTIYF.